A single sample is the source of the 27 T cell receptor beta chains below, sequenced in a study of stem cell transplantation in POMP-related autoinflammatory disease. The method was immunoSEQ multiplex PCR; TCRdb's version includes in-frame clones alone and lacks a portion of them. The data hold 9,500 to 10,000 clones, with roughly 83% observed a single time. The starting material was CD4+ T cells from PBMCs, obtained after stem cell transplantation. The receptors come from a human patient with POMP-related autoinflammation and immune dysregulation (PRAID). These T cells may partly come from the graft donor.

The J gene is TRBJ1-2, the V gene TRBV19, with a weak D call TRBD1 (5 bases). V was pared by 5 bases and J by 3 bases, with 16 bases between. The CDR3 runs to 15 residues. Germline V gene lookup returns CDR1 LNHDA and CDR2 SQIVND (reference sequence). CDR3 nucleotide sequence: TGTGCCAGTAGTTTTCGGGAAGGGGTGTACTATGGCTACACCTTC. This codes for CASSFREGVYYGYTF. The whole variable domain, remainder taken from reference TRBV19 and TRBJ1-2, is DGGITQSPKYLFRKEGQNVTLSCEQNLNHDAMYWYRQDPGQGLRLIYYSQIVNDFQKGDIAEGYSVSREKKESFPLTVTSAQKNPTAFYLCASSFREGVYYGYTFGSGTRLTVV.

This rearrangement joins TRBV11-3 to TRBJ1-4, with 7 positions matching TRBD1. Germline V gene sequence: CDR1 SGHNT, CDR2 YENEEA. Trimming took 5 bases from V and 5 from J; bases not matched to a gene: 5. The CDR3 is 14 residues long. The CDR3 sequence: CASSKGQPNEKLFF. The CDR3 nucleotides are TGTGCCAGCAGCAAGGGACAGCCGAATGAAAAACTGTTTTTT.

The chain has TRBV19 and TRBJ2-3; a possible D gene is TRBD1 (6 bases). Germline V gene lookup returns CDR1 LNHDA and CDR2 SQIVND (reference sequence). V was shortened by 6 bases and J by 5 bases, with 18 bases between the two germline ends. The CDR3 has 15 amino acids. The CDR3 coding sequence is TGTGCCAGTAGCGACGACAGGTTTTGGAAAGATACGCAGTATTTT. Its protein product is CASSDDRFWKDTQYF. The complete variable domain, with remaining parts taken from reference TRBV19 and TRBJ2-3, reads DGGITQSPKYLFRKEGQNVTLSCEQNLNHDAMYWYRQDPGQGLRLIYYSQIVNDFQKGDIAEGYSVSREKKESFPLTVTSAQKNPTAFYLCASSDDRFWKDTQYFGPGTRLTVL.

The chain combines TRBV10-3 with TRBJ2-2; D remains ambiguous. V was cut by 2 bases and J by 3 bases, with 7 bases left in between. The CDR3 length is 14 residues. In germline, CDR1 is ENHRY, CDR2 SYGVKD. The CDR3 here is CAISETKYTGELFF. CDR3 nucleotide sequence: TGTGCCATCAGTGAGACGAAATACACCGGGGAGCTGTTTTTT.

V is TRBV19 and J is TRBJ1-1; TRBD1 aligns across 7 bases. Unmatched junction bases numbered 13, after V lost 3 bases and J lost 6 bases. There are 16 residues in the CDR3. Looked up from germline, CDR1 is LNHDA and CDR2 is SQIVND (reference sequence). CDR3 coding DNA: TGTGCCAGTAGTATGACAGGGCAAACCGAGGGGGCTGAAGCTTTCTTT. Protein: CASSMTGQTEGAEAFF. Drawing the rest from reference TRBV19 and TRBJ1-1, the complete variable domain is DGGITQSPKYLFRKEGQNVTLSCEQNLNHDAMYWYRQDPGQGLRLIYYSQIVNDFQKGDIAEGYSVSREKKESFPLTVTSAQKNPTAFYLCASSMTGQTEGAEAFFGQGTRLTVV.

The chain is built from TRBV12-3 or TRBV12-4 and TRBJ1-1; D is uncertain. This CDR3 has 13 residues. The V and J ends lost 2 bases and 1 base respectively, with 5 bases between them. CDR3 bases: TGTGCCAGCAGTTTAACGCCGAACACTGAAGCTTTCTTT. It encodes CASSLTPNTEAFF.

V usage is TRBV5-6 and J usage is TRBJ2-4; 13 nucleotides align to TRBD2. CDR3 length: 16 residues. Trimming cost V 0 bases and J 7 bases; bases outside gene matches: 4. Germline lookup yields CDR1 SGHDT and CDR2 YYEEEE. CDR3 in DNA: TGTGCCAGCAGCTTGGGACTAGCGGGAGGTGGTAACATTCAGTACTTC. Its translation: CASSLGLAGGGNIQYF. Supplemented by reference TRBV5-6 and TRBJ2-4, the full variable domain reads DAGVTQSPTHLIKTRGQQVTLRCSPKSGHDTVSWYQQALGQGPQFIFQYYEEEERQRGNFPDRFSGHQFPNYSSELNVNALLLGDSALYLCASSLGLAGGGNIQYFGAGTRLSVL.

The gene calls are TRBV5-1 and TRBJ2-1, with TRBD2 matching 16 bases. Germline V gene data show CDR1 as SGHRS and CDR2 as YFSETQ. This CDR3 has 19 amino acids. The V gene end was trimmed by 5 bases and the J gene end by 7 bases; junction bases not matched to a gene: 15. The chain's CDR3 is CASRTLGTSGRAGGNEQFF. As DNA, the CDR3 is TGCGCCAGCAGAACCTTAGGGACTAGCGGGAGGGCCGGGGGGAATGAGCAGTTCTTC.

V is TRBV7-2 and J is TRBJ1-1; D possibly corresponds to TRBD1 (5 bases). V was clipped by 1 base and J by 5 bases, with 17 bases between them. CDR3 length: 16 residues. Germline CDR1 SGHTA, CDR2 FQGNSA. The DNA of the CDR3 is TGTGCCAGCAGCTTAGGTCCACCGCAGGGAGGGACTGAAGCTTTCTTT. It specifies CASSLGPPQGGTEAFF.

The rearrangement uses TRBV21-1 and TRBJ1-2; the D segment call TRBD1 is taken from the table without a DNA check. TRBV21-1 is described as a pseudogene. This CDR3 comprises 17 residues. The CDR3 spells CASSPPGDRDRVHGYTF. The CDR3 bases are TGTGCCAGCAGCCCGCCGGGGGATCGGGACAGGGTCCATGGCTACACCTTC.

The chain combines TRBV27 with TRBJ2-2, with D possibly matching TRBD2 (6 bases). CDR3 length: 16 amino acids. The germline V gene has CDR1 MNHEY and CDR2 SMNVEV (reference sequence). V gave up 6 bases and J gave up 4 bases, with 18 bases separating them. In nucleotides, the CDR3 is TGTGCCAGCAGCTATAGAACGGGAGTAAGCACCGGGGAGCTGTTTTTT. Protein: CASSYRTGVSTGELFF.

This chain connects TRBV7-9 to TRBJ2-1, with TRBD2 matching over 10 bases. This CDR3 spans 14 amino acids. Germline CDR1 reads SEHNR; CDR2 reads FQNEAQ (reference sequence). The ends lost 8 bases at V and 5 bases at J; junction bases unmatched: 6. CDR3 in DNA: TGTGCCAGCGGGCTACTAGCGGGACACAATGAGCAGTTCTTC. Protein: CASGLLAGHNEQFF.

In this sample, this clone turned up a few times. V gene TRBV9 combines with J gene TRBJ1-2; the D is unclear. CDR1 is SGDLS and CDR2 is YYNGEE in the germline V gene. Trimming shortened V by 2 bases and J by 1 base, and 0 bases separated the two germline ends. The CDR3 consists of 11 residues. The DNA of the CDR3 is TGTGCCAGCAGCGTTAACTATGGCTACACCTTC. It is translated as CASSVNYGYTF.

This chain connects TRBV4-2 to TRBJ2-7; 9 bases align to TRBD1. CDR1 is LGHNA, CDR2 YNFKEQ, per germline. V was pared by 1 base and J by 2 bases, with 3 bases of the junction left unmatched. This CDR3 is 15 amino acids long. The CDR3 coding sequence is TGTGCCAGCAGCCAAGCGACAGGGGGTCCCTACGAGCAGTACTTC. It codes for CASSQATGGPYEQYF.

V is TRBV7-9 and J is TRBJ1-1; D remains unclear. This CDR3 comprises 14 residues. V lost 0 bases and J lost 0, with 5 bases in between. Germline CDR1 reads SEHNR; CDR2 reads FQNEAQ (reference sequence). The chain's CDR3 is CASSLAYMNTEAFF. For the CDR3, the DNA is TGTGCCAGCAGCTTAGCATACATGAACACTGAAGCTTTCTTT.

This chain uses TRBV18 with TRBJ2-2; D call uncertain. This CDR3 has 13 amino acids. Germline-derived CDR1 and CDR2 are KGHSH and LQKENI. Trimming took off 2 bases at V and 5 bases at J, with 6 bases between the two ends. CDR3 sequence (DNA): TGTGCCAGCTCACCAGTCTCAACCGGGGAGCTGTTTTTT. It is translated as CASSPVSTGELFF.

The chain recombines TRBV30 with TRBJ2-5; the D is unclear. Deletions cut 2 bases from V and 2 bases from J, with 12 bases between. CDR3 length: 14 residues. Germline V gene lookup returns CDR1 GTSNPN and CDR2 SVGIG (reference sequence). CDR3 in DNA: TGTGCCTGGAGTCCGTCCGGGTCTCAAGAGACCCAGTACTTC. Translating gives CAWSPSGSQETQYF.

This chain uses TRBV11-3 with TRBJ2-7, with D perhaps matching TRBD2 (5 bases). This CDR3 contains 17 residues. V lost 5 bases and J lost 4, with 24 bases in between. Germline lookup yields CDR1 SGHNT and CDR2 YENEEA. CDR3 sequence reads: CASSPRSGSPTSYEQYF. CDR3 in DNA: TGTGCCAGCAGCCCTAGGTCGGGGTCCCCCACGAGTTACGAGCAGTACTTC.

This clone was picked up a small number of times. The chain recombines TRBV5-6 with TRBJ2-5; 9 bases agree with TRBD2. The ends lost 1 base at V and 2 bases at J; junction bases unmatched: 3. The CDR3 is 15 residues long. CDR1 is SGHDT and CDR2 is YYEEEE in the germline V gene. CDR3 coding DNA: TGTGCCAGCAGCTTGTTAGCGGGAGTTCAAGAGACCCAGTACTTC. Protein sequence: CASSLLAGVQETQYF. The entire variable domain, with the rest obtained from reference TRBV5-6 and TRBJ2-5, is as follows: DAGVTQSPTHLIKTRGQQVTLRCSPKSGHDTVSWYQQALGQGPQFIFQYYEEEERQRGNFPDRFSGHQFPNYSSELNVNALLLGDSALYLCASSLLAGVQETQYFGPGTRLLVL.

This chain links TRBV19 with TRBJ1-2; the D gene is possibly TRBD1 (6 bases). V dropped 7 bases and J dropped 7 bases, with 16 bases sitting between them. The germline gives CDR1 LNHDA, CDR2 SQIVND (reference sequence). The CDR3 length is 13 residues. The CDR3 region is CASTLTGNLGYTF. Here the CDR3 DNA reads TGTGCCAGTACCCTTACAGGGAATCTTGGCTACACCTTC. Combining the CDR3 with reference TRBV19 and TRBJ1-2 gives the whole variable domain DGGITQSPKYLFRKEGQNVTLSCEQNLNHDAMYWYRQDPGQGLRLIYYSQIVNDFQKGDIAEGYSVSREKKESFPLTVTSAQKNPTAFYLCASTLTGNLGYTFGSGTRLTVV.

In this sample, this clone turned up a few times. DNA of the CDR3: TGTGCCAGCAGCGTAGACAGGGCAGGCACTGAAGCTTTCTTT. Protein product: CASSVDRAGTEAFF. V is TRBV9 and J is TRBJ1-1, with TRBD1 as a possible D gene (6 bases). Germline assignment: CDR1 SGDLS and CDR2 YYNGEE. This CDR3 region has 14 residues. Deletions cut 0 bases from V and 4 bases from J, with 10 bases between.

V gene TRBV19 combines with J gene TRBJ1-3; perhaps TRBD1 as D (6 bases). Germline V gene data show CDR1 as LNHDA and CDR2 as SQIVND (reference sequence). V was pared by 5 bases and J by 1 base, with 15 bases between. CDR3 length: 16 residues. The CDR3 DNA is TGTGCCAGTAGTGGGACGACAGGTTCATCTGGAAACACCATATATTTT. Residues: CASSGTTGSSGNTIYF.

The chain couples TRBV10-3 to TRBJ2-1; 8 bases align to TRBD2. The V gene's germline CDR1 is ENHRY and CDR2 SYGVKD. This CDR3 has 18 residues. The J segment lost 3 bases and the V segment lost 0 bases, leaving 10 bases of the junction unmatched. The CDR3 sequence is CAISESMLAGPLYNEQFF. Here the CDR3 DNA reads TGTGCCATCAGTGAGTCGATGTTAGCGGGACCCCTCTACAATGAGCAGTTCTTC.

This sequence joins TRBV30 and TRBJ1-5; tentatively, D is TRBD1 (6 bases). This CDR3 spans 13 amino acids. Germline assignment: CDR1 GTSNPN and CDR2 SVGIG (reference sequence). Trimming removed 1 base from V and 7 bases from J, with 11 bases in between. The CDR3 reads CAWSGGGDQPQHF. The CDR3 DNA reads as TGTGCCTGGAGTGGAGGGGGTGACCAGCCCCAGCATTTT. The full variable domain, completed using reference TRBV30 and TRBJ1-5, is SQTIHQWPATLVQPVGSPLSLECTVEGTSNPNLYWYRQAAGRGLQLLFYSVGIGQISSEVPQNLSASRPQDRQFILSSKKLLLSDSGFYLCAWSGGGDQPQHFGDGTRLSIL.

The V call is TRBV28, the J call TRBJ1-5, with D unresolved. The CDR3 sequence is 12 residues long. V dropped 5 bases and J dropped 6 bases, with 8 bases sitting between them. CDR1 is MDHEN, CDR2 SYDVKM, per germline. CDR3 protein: CASSPGRQPQHF. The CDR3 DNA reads TGTGCCAGCAGTCCTGGGCGTCAGCCCCAGCATTTT.

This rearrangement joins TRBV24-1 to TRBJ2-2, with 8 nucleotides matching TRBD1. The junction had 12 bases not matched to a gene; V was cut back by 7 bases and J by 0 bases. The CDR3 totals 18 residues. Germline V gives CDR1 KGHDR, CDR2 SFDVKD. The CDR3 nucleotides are TGTGCCACCAGAGCGACCGGGACAGGTAGAACGAACACCGGGGAGCTGTTTTTT. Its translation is CATRATGTGRTNTGELFF.

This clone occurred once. Here the CDR3 reads CASSQFGGVNTQYF. The DNA for the CDR3 is TGTGCCAGCAGCCAATTTGGGGGCGTGAATACGCAGTATTTT. V gene TRBV28 combines with J gene TRBJ2-3; tentative D call: TRBD1 (6 bases). The germline V gene has CDR1 MDHEN and CDR2 SYDVKM. Trimming stripped 6 bases from V and 7 bases from J, with 17 bases between. The CDR3 is 14 residues long.